The 30 T cell receptor beta chains reported below all come from one sample, sequenced in a study of T-cell reconstitution after alpha-beta-depleted transplantation in children. Preparation of the TCRbeta library used unique molecular identifiers. TCRdb itself ran the PCR reads through MiXCR, one entry per CDR3 protein. The repertoire holds around 210,000 distinct CDR3 sequences, with about 7% as singletons. Sequences were derived from PBMCs, sampled before TCRalphabeta/CD19-depleted stem cell transplant. The receptors stem from a boy aged 2 to 9 with acute lymphoblastic leukemia, due to receive a stem cell transplant.

This sequence joins TRBV27 and TRBJ2-7; D is perhaps TRBD1 (7 bases). The CDR3 has 16 residues. Trimming shortened V by 5 bases and J by 4 bases, and 21 bases separated the two germline ends. Germline CDR1 MNHEY, CDR2 SMNVEV (reference sequence). CDR3 sequence: CASSPRGQKLLYEQYF. The CDR3 DNA reads as TGTGCCAGCAGTCCGCGGGGACAGAAGTTGCTATACGAGCAGTACTTC.

This clonotype was recorded many times. The V call is TRBV11-2, the J call TRBJ2-1; TRBD1 is a possible D gene (6 bases). V was trimmed by 1 base and J by 6 bases, leaving 16 bases between them. CDR1 SGHAT and CDR2 FQNNGV come from the germline V gene. CDR3 length: 16 amino acids. CDR3 bases: TGTGCCAGCAGCTTAGGACTGGGGGCCGGTGGCAATGAGCAGTTCTTC. It specifies CASSLGLGAGGNEQFF.

Concerning this clonotype: A much larger clonotype is one base distant, so this may be a read error. V and J are TRBV6-2 or TRBV6-3 and TRBJ2-2, with 9 bases aligning to TRBD1. This CDR3 has 14 residues. Germline V gives CDR1 MNHEY, CDR2 SVGEGT. The CDR3 DNA is TGTGCCAGCAGCGCCGGACAGGGGATCGGGGAGGTGTTTTTT. It encodes CASSAGQGIGEVFF.

Ten or more counts support this clonotype. This rearrangement joins TRBV29-1 to TRBJ1-5, with D perhaps matching TRBD1 (5 bases). CDR1 is SQVTM and CDR2 is ANQGSEA in the germline V gene. The CDR3 is 13 residues long. Trimming removed 7 bases from V and 5 bases from J, with 15 bases in between. CDR3 DNA sequence: TGCAGCGCGGCCCGGGACTTCGATCAGCCCCAGCATTTT. This codes for CSAARDFDQPQHF.

Details on this clonotype: Likely a read error: the CDR3 ends without its conserved phenylalanine or tryptophan. The J gene is TRBJ2-7, the V gene TRBV29-1, with 12 nucleotides matching TRBD2. Germline assignment: CDR1 SQVTM and CDR2 ANQGSEA. This CDR3 contains 13 residues. With V trimmed by 3 bases and J by 7 bases, 4 bases remained unmatched. The CDR3 DNA is TGCAGCGTTGACCCTAGCGGGAGGGGAGAGCAGTACTGC. Amino acid sequence: CSVDPSGRGEQYC.

The chain uses TRBV7-9 and TRBJ2-1; 9 bases agree with TRBD2. Germline V CDR1 and CDR2: SEHNR, FQNEAQ (reference sequence). After removal of 1 base from V and 8 bases from J, the junction contained 0 bases not matched to a gene. This CDR3 has 13 amino acids. The CDR3 DNA sequence: TGTGCCAGCAGCTTAGGACTAGCGGATGAGCAGTTCTTC. As protein: CASSLGLADEQFF.

The J gene is TRBJ1-1, the V gene TRBV4-3; D is perhaps TRBD1 (5 bases). CDR1 is LGHNA and CDR2 is YSLEER in the germline V gene. Trimming removed 7 bases at V and 3 bases at J, with 18 bases between. The CDR3 is 15 residues long. CDR3 in DNA: TGCGCCAGCACCGACGGATTTGGGGCCCACACTGAAGCTTTCTTT. Translated: CASTDGFGAHTEAFF.

A few counts support this clonotype. This chain joins TRBV19 and TRBJ1-1; perhaps TRBD1 as D (5 bases). Germline V gene sequence: CDR1 LNHDA, CDR2 SQIVND (reference sequence). Trimming pared 5 bases from V and 4 bases from J, leaving 11 bases between. This CDR3 contains 13 residues. CDR3 coding DNA: TGTGCCAGTAGTCGAAGAGGGGTCACTGAAGCTTTCTTT. The encoded protein is CASSRRGVTEAFF.

This clonotype was found many times. The chain uses TRBV9 and TRBJ1-3; D is unclear. This CDR3 comprises 18 residues. Germline CDR1 reads SGDLS; CDR2 reads YYNGEE. The V gene lost 0 bases and the J gene lost 1 base, with 17 bases spanning the gap. CDR3 DNA sequence: TGTGCCAGCAGCGTAGGGTTCCGTAGCCAGCATTCTGGAAACACCATATATTTT. Amino acids: CASSVGFRSQHSGNTIYF.

In this sample, this clonotype turned up many times. This rearrangement joins TRBV28 to TRBJ1-1; D is ambiguous. CDR1 is MDHEN, CDR2 SYDVKM, per germline. V was shortened by 8 bases and J by 0 bases, with 19 bases between the two germline ends. The CDR3 contains 16 residues. In DNA form, the CDR3 reads TGTGCCAGCCTCCGTGACTGGGAAGGGATGAACACTGAAGCTTTCTTT. This translates into CASLRDWEGMNTEAFF. Drawing the rest from reference TRBV28 and TRBJ1-1, the complete variable domain is DVKVTQSSRYLVKRTGEKVFLECVQDMDHENMFWYRQDPGLGLRLIYFSYDVKMKEKGDIPEGYSVSREKKERFSLILESASTNQTSMYLCASLRDWEGMNTEAFFGQGTRLTVV.

The table lists this clonotype with many counts. This chain connects TRBV29-1 to TRBJ2-3; 7 bases map to TRBD1. Germline assignment: CDR1 SQVTM and CDR2 ANQGSEA. The CDR3 sequence is 14 residues long. J gave up 2 bases and V 5 bases, and 7 bases lay outside the gene matches. The CDR3 protein is CSVSTGALTDTQYF. CDR3 DNA: TGCAGCGTTTCTACAGGGGCACTCACAGATACGCAGTATTTT.

This clonotype came up many times. The V gene is TRBV4-2, the J gene TRBJ2-7, with 11 nucleotides matching TRBD2. Germline assignment: CDR1 LGHNA and CDR2 YNFKEQ. After removal of 5 bases from V and 2 bases from J, the junction contained 2 bases not matched to a gene. This CDR3 region has 14 residues. CDR3 sequence reads: CASSTTSGTYEQYF. The CDR3 region has the DNA TGTGCCAGCAGCACGACTAGCGGGACCTACGAGCAGTACTTC.

This clonotype showed up many times. The chain has TRBV20-1 and TRBJ2-7; 12 bases line up with TRBD2. J gave up 5 bases and V 5 bases, and 10 bases lay outside the gene matches. Germline V lookup: CDR1 DFQATT, CDR2 SNEGSKA (reference sequence). This CDR3 contains 15 residues. For the CDR3, the DNA is TGCAGTGCTGAACGTCCGACTAGCGGGAGCCACGAGCAGTACTTC. This encodes CSAERPTSGSHEQYF.

This clonotype has a handful of counts. The gene calls are TRBV7-9 and TRBJ2-3, with D unclear. This CDR3 spans 14 amino acids. Germline lookup yields CDR1 SEHNR and CDR2 FQNEAQ (reference sequence). Trimming took off 8 bases at V and 0 bases at J, with 12 bases between the two ends. The CDR3 DNA is TGTGCCAGCTTGGACGGGTCTAGCACAGATACGCAGTATTTT. Translating it yields CASLDGSSTDTQYF.

This clonotype was detected many times. V and J are TRBV20-1 and TRBJ2-6; D uncertain. Trimming took off 0 bases at V and 0 bases at J, with 6 bases between the two ends. Germline V gene lookup returns CDR1 DFQATT and CDR2 SNEGSKA (reference sequence). CDR3 length: 15 residues. CDR3: CSARDLSSGANVLTF. The CDR3 region has the DNA TGCAGTGCTAGAGATCTGTCCTCTGGGGCCAACGTCCTGACTTTC.

CDR3 sequence (DNA): TGTGCCAGCATGTCGTCAGGGGGCTCAGGAGAGACCCAGTACTTC. It is translated as CASMSSGGSGETQYF. The rearrangement uses TRBV28 and TRBJ2-5; 8 positions agree with TRBD1. After removal of 7 bases from V and 4 bases from J, the junction contained 11 bases not matched to a gene. This CDR3 is built from 15 residues. Germline loops: CDR1 MDHEN, CDR2 SYDVKM.

This clonotype was observed a handful of times. The chain carries TRBV2 and TRBJ2-2; TRBD2 might be the D (6 bases). Germline CDR1 is SNHLY and CDR2 is FYNNEI. Trimming removed 8 bases at V and 1 base at J, with 17 bases between. The CDR3 spans 16 residues. The CDR3, as DNA: TGTGCCAGCGGACTAACGACAGCCGTGAACACCGGGGAGCTGTTTTTT. Its protein product is CASGLTTAVNTGELFF.

In its sample, this clonotype was seen many times. The gene calls are TRBV20-1 and TRBJ2-5; TRBD2 aligns across 8 bases. This CDR3 region has 12 residues. Trimming cost V 6 bases and J 5 bases; bases outside gene matches: 5. CDR1 is DFQATT, CDR2 SNEGSKA, per germline (reference sequence). The CDR3 region has the DNA TGCAGTGCGCCGCGGGAGGTGGAGACCCAGTACTTC. Amino acid sequence: CSAPREVETQYF.

The rearrangement uses TRBV11-2 and TRBJ2-5; no firm D call. The V end was cut by 0 bases, the J end by 0 bases, with 8 bases between. This CDR3 is built from 15 residues. Germline V gives CDR1 SGHAT, CDR2 FQNNGV. The CDR3 DNA reads TGTGCCAGCAGCTTAGATCTTGGGTACCAAGAGACCCAGTACTTC. It codes for CASSLDLGYQETQYF.

This clonotype was seen a handful of times. The rearrangement uses TRBV7-8 and TRBJ2-3; D gene ambiguous. Per the germline V gene, CDR1 is SGHVS and CDR2 is FQNEAQ. V was cut by 2 bases and J by 0 bases, with 12 bases left in between. The length of the CDR3 is 16 residues. The CDR3 DNA sequence: TGTGCCAGCAGCTTACTCGCGGTGACTAGCACAGATACGCAGTATTTT. The encoded protein is CASSLLAVTSTDTQYF. The entire variable domain, with the rest obtained from reference TRBV7-8 and TRBJ2-3, is as follows: GAGVSQSPRYKVAKRGQDVALRCDPISGHVSLFWYQQALGQGPEFLTYFQNEAQLDKSGLPSDRFFAERPEGSVSTLKIQRTQQEDSAVYLCASSLLAVTSTDTQYFGPGTRLTVL.

In this sample, this clonotype turned up once. One base away lies a much larger clone, so this may be a sequencing read error. The chain employs TRBV11-2 and TRBJ1-1; D is unresolved. Germline CDR1 reads SGHAT; CDR2 reads FQNNGV. The CDR3 is 16 amino acids. The CDR3 spells CASSKDAQHGNTGAFF. In nucleotides, the CDR3 is TGTGCCAGCAGCAAGGACGCACAACATGGGAACACTGGAGCTTTCTTT.

This clonotype was picked up many times. V is TRBV6-5 and J is TRBJ2-3; D unclear. Trimming cost V 2 bases and J 0 bases, with 6 bases left between them. CDR3 length: 14 residues. Germline CDR1 reads MNHEY; CDR2 reads SVGAGI. This chain's CDR3 is CASSYVWSTDTQYF. As DNA, the CDR3 is TGTGCCAGCAGTTACGTGTGGAGCACAGATACGCAGTATTTT.

This clonotype appeared a few times. The V gene is TRBV30, the J gene TRBJ2-7, with unresolved D. V lost 3 bases and J 3 bases, leaving 6 bases between the germline ends. This CDR3 is 11 amino acids long. Germline V gene lookup returns CDR1 GTSNPN and CDR2 SVGIG (reference sequence). Here the CDR3 reads CAWSVSYEQYF. The CDR3 DNA reads TGTGCCTGGAGCGTAAGCTACGAGCAGTACTTC.

This clonotype was detected many times. The rearrangement uses TRBV6-1 and TRBJ2-1; no clear D. Germline values: CDR1 MNHNS, CDR2 SASEGT. This CDR3 has 11 amino acids. Trimming removed 2 bases at V and 12 bases at J, with 8 bases between. The CDR3 reads CASSEPPRQFF. DNA of the CDR3: TGTGCCAGCAGTGAACCCCCGCGGCAGTTCTTC.

The rearrangement uses TRBV30 and TRBJ2-5; 7 bases are a match to TRBD1. Trimming took 0 bases from V and 2 from J; bases not matched to a gene: 3. Germline assignment: CDR1 GTSNPN and CDR2 SVGIG (reference sequence). CDR3 length: 14 amino acids. The CDR3 DNA is TGTGCCTGGAGTGTCGGACAGGTACAAGAGACCCAGTACTTC. It translates to CAWSVGQVQETQYF. The variable domain in full, completed from reference TRBV30 and TRBJ2-5, reads SQTIHQWPATLVQPVGSPLSLECTVEGTSNPNLYWYRQAAGRGLQLLFYSVGIGQISSEVPQNLSASRPQDRQFILSSKKLLLSDSGFYLCAWSVGQVQETQYFGPGTRLLVL.

In its sample, this clonotype was seen many times. The chain is built from TRBV4-1 and TRBJ2-1; D gene uncertain. CDR1 is MGHRA, CDR2 YSYEKL, per germline. The CDR3 loop spans 21 amino acids. V was cut by 3 bases and J by 0 bases, with 27 bases left in between. CDR3 sequence reads: CASSQEHPSENLPSSYNEQFF. The CDR3 DNA sequence: TGCGCCAGCAGCCAGGAACATCCGTCGGAAAATCTCCCGAGCTCCTACAATGAGCAGTTCTTC.

This clonotype was seen many times. The chain combines TRBV4-3 with TRBJ2-7, with 7 nucleotides matching TRBD1. CDR3 length: 17 residues. With 1 base clipped from V and 2 bases from J, the junction kept 11 bases outside the gene matches. Germline V gives CDR1 LGHNA, CDR2 YSLEER. The CDR3 nucleotides read TGCGCCAGCAGCCAAGCATCGTTGGGACAGAGCACCTACGAGCAGTACTTC. Amino acids: CASSQASLGQSTYEQYF.

This clonotype was seen a few times. This chain connects TRBV7-6 to TRBJ1-5; 8 bases fit TRBD1. Trimming at V came to 3 bases and at J to 6 bases, leaving 7 bases not matched to a gene. Germline V gene data show CDR1 as SGHVS and CDR2 as FNYEAQ. The CDR3 is 15 amino acids. CDR3 in DNA: TGTGCCAGCAGCTTGACAGGGGATTCGAGTCAGCCCCAGCATTTT. Its protein is CASSLTGDSSQPQHF.

This clonotype has a count of ten or more. The CDR3 is CASSPIGVGKETQYF. Written as DNA, the CDR3 is TGCGCCAGCAGCCCGATAGGGGTGGGGAAAGAGACCCAGTACTTC. This chain links TRBV5-1 with TRBJ2-5, with D perhaps matching TRBD1 (5 bases). With 4 bases removed from V and 3 bases from J, the gap between germline ends came to 16 bases. The length of the CDR3 is 15 residues. Germline CDR1 and CDR2: SGHRS and YFSETQ.

This clonotype was recorded many times. This chain links TRBV28 with TRBJ1-4; D is ambiguous. CDR3 length: 13 residues. The germline CDR1 and CDR2 sequences are MDHEN and SYDVKM. Between the trimmed V and J ends, which lost 3 bases and 7 bases, there was a span of 9 bases. CDR3 protein: CASSLEGGEKLFF. Written as DNA, the CDR3 is TGTGCCAGCAGTTTGGAGGGAGGTGAAAAACTGTTTTTT.